This TCR beta chain was recorded in a study of blood T cell repertoires in COVID-19. Study details: Samples taken during acute and convalescent COVID-19 were collected in the United States, Italy and Spain. In each case, the material was cDNA or gDNA derived from T cells, B-cell-depleted T cells, or PBMCs.

J gave up 2 bases and V 1 base, and 11 bases lay outside the gene matches. The CDR3 is 18 residues long. Germline CDR1 reads PRHDT; CDR2 reads FYEKMQ (reference sequence). Original methodology: Reference gene primer amplification gave estimated nucleated cell counts. Only in-frame clones appear in the TCRdb table, and some are missing; sequencing was by immunoSEQ multiplex PCR. V, J and clone size reflect that table, while D and trimming were determined from the DNA. The sample shows 20,000 to 30,000 clones, nearly 95% of them seen only once. The sequenced material came from peripheral blood. The chain employs TRBV13 and TRBJ2-7, with 10 nucleotides matching TRBD1. The clonotype was recovered from a human donor in a cohort sampled during active COVID-19. CDR3 amino acids: CASSLVLDRGRIPYEQYF. The CDR3 DNA sequence: TGTGCCAGCAGCTTAGTCCTGGACAGGGGGAGGATCCCCTACGAGCAGTACTTC.